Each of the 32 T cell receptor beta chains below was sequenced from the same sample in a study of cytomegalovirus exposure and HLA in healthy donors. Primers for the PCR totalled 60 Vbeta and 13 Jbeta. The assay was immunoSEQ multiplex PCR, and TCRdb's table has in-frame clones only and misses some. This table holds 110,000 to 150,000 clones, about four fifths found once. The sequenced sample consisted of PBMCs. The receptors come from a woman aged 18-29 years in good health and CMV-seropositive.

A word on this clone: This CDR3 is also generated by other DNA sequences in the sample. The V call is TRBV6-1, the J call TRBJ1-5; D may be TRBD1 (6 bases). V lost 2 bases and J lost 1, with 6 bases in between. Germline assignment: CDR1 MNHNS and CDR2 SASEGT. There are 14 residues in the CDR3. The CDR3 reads CASSEQGSNQPQHF. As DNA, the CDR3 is TGTGCCAGCAGTGAACAGGGGAGCAATCAGCCCCAGCATTTT.

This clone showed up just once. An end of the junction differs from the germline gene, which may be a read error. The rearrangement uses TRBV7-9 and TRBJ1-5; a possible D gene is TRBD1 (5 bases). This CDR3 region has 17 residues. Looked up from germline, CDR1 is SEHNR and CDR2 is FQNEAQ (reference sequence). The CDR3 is CSSSLAIAGSFYQPQHF. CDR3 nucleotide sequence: TGTTCCAGCAGCTTAGCGATCGCAGGGTCATTCTATCAGCCCCAGCATTTT.

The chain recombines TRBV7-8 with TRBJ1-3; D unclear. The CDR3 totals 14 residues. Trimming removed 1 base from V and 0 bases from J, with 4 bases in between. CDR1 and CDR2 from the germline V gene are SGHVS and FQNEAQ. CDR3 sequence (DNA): TGTGCCAGCAGCTTAGACAGCTCTGGAAACACCATATATTTT. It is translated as CASSLDSSGNTIYF.

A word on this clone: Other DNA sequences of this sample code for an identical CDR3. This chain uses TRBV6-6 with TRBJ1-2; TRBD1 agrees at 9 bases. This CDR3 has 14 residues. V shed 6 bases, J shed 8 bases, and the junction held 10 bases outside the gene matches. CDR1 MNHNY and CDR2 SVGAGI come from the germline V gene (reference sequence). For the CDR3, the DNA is TGTGCCAGCAGCCAGGACAGGGGACGGTGGGGCTACACCTTC. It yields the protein CASSQDRGRWGYTF.

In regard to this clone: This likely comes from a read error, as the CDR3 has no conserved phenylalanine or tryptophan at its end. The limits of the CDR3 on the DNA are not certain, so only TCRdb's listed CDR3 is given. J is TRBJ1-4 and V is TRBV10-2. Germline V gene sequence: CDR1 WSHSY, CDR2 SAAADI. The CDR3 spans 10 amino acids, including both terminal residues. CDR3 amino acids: CASSPGLRKG.

The CDR3 region is CASSRGGQGPFLGEQYF. The CDR3 region has the DNA TGTGCCAGCAGCCGCGGAGGACAGGGGCCATTCCTAGGCGAGCAGTACTTC. The chain uses TRBV2 and TRBJ2-7, with 9 positions matching TRBD1. V shed 6 bases and J 6 bases; nucleotides not matched to a gene: 18. This CDR3 contains 17 residues. CDR1 and CDR2 from the germline V gene are SNHLY and FYNNEI.

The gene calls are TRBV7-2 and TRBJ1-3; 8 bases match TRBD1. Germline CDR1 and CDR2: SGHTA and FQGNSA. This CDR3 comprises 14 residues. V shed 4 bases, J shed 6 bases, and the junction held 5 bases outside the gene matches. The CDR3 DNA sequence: TGTGCCAGCAGCTCTCAGGGGGCTCTAAACACCATATATTTT. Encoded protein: CASSSQGALNTIYF.

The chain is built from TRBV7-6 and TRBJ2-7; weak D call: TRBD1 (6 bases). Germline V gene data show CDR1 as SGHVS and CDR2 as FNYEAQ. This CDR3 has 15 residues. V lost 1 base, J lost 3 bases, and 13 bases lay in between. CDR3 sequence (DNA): TGTGCCAGCAGCTTAGGTCAGGGGCCGGGCTACGAGCAGTACTTC. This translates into CASSLGQGPGYEQYF.

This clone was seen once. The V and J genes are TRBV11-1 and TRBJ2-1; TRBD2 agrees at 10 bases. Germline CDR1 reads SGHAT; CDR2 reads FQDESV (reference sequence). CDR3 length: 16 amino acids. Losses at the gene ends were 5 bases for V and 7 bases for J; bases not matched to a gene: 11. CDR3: CASSPQLAGFANEQFF. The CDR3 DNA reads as TGTGCCAGCAGCCCCCAACTAGCGGGGTTTGCAAATGAGCAGTTCTTC.

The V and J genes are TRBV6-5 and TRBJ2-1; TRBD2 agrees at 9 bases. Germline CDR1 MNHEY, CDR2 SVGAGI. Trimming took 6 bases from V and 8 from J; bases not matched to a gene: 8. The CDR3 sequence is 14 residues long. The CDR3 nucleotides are TGTGCCAGCAGGACGGCGGGGGGGAGATATGAGCAGTTCTTC. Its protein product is CASRTAGGRYEQFF.

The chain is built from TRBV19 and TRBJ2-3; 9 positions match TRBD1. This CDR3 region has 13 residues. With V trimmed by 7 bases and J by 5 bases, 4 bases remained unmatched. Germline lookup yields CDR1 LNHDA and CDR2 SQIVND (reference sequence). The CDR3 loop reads CASNGQGLDTQYF. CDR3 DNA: TGTGCCAGTAATGGACAGGGGTTAGATACGCAGTATTTT.

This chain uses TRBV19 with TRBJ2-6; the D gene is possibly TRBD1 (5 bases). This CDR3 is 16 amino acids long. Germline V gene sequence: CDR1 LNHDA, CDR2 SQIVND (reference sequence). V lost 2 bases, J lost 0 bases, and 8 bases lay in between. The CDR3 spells CASSILDTSGANVLTF. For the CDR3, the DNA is TGTGCCAGTAGTATACTGGACACCTCTGGGGCCAACGTCCTGACTTTC.

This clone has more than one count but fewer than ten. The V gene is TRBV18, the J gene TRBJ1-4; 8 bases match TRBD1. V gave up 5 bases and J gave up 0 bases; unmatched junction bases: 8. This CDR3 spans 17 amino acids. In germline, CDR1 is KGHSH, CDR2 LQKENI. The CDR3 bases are TGTGCCAGCTCATCAGACAGGGGACCATCAACTAATGAAAAACTGTTTTTT. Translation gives CASSSDRGPSTNEKLFF.

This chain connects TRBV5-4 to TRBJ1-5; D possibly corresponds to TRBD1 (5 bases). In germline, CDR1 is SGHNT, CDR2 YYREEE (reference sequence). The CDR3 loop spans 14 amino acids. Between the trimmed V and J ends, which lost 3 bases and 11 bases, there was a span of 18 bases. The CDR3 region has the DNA TGTGCCAGCAGCTCTAATGGGGTTCCGGGGGCCCAGCATTTT. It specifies CASSSNGVPGAQHF. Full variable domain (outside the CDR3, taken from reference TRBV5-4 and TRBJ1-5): ETGVTQSPTHLIKTRGQQVTLRCSSQSGHNTVSWYQQALGQGPQFIFQYYREEENGRGNFPPRFSGLQFPNYSSELNVNALELDDSALYLCASSSNGVPGAQHFGDGTRLSIL.

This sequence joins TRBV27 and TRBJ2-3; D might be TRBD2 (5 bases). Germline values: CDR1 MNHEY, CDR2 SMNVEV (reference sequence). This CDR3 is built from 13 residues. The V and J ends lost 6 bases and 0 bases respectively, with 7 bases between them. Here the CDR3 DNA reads TGTGCCAGCAGGGAGGTTAGCACAGATACGCAGTATTTT. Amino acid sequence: CASREVSTDTQYF.

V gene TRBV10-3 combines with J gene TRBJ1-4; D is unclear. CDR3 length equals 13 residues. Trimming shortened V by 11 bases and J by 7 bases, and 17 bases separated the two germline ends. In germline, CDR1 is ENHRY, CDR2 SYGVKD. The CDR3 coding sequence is TGTGCCGCAGGCCCCAGGTTGAGTGAAAAACTGTTTTTT. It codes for CAAGPRLSEKLFF.

CDR3 loop: CSHGPVGETQYF. DNA of the CDR3: TGCAGCCATGGGCCCGTTGGGGAGACCCAGTACTTC. The chain employs TRBV29-1 and TRBJ2-5, with no clear D. This CDR3 contains 12 residues. Germline CDR1 SQVTM, CDR2 ANQGSEA. V was cut by 8 bases and J by 5 bases, with 15 bases left in between.

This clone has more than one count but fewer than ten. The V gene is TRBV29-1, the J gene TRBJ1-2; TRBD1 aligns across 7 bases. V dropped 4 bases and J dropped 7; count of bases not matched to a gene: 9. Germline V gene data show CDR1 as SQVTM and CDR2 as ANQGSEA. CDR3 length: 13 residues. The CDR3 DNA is TGCAGCGTTGGCTGGGGGACAGATTCTGGCTACACCTTC. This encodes CSVGWGTDSGYTF. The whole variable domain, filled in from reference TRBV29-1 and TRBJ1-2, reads SAVISQKPSRDICQRGTSLTIQCQVDSQVTMMFWYRQQPGQSLTLIATANQGSEATYESGFVIDKFPISRPNLTFSTLTVSNMSPEDSSIYLCSVGWGTDSGYTFGSGTRLTVV.

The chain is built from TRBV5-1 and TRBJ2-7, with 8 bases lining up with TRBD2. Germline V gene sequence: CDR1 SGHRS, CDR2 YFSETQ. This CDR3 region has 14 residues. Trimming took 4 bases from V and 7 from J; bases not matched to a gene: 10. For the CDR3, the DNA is TGCGCCAGCAGCAGATCCGGACTAGCACTTGAGCAGTACTTC. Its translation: CASSRSGLALEQYF.

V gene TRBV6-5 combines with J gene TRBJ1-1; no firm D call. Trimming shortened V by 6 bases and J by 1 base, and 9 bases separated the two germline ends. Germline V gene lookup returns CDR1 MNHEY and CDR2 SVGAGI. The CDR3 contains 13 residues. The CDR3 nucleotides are TGTGCCAGCAGGCCCCAGTCGAACACTGAAGCTTTCTTT. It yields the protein CASRPQSNTEAFF.

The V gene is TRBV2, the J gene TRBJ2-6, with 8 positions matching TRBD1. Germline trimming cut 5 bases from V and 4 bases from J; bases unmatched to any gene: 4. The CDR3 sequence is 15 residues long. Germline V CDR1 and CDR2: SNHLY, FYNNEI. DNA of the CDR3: TGTGCCAGCAGTTGGACAGGGTACGGGGCCAACGTCCTGACTTTC. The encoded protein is CASSWTGYGANVLTF.

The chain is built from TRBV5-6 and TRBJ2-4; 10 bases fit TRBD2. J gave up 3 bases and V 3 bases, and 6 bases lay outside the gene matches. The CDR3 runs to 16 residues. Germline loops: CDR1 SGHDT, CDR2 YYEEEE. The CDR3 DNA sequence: TGTGCCAGCAGCTCGGAGCGGGGGGGAGGCAAAAACATTCAGTACTTC. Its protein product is CASSSERGGGKNIQYF.

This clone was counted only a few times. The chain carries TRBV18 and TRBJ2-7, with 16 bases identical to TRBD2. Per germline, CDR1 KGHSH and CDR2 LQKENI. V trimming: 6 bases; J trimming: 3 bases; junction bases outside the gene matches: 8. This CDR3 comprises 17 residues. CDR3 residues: CASSQRGTSGGVYEQYF. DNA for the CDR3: TGTGCCAGCTCTCAACGAGGGACTAGCGGGGGGGTCTACGAGCAGTACTTC.

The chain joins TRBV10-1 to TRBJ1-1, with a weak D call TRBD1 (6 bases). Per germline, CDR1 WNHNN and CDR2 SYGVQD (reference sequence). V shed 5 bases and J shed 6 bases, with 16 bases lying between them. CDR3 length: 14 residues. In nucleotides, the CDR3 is TGCGCCAGCAGTAACAGGGAAGGGGTTTCTGAAGCTTTCTTT. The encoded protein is CASSNREGVSEAFF.

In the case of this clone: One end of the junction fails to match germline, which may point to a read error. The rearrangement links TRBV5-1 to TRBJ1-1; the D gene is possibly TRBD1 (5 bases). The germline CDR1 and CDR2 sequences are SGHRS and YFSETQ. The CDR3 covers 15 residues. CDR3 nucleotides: TGCGCCAGCAGGTTGGGGTACGGGGGAGGAACTGAAGCTTTCTTT. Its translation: CASRLGYGGGTEAFF.

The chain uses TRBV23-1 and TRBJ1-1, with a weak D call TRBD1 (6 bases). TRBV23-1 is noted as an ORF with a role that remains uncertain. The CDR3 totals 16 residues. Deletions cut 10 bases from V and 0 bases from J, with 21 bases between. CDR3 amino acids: CATYRRGPLMNTEAFF. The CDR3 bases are TGCGCCACCTACCGCAGGGGTCCATTAATGAACACTGAAGCTTTCTTT.

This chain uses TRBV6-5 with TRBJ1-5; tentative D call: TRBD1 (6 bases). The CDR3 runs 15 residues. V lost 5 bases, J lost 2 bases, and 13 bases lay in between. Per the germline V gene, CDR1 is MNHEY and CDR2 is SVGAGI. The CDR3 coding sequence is TGTGCCAGCAGTCGCCGGGGGGCGGGCAATCAGCCCCAGCATTTT. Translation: CASSRRGAGNQPQHF.

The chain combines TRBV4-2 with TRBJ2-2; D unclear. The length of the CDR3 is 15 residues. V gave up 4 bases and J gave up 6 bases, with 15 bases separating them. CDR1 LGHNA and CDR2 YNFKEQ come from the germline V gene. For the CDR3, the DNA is TGTGCCAGCAGCCGCGACTTTCTTGGCGCCGGGGAGCTGTTTTTT. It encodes CASSRDFLGAGELFF.

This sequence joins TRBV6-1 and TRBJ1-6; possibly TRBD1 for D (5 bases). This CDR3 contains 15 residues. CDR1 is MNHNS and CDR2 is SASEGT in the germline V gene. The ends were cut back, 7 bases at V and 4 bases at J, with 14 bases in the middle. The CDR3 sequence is CASNSGNTYNSPLHF. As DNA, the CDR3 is TGTGCCAGCAATTCAGGGAATACATATAATTCACCCCTCCACTTT.

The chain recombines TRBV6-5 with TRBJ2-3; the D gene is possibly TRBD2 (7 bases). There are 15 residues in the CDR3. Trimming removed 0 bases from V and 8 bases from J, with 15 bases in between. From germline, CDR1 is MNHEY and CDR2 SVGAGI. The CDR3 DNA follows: TGTGCCAGCAGTTACTCGACCCGGGGGGCGGGTACGCAGTATTTT. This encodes CASSYSTRGAGTQYF.

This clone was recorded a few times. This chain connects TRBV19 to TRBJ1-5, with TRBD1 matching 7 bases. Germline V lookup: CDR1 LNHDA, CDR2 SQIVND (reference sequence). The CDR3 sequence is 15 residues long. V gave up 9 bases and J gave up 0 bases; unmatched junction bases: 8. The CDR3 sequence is CASKLDRASNQPQHF. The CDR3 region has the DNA TGTGCCAGCAAGCTCGACAGGGCTAGCAATCAGCCCCAGCATTTT.

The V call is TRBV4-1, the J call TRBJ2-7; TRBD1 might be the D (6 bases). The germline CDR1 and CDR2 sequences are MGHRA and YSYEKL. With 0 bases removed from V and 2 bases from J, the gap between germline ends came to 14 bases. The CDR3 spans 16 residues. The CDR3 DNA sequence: TGCGCCAGCAGCCAAGATGAGGGGGAGTGGCCCTACGAGCAGTACTTC. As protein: CASSQDEGEWPYEQYF.